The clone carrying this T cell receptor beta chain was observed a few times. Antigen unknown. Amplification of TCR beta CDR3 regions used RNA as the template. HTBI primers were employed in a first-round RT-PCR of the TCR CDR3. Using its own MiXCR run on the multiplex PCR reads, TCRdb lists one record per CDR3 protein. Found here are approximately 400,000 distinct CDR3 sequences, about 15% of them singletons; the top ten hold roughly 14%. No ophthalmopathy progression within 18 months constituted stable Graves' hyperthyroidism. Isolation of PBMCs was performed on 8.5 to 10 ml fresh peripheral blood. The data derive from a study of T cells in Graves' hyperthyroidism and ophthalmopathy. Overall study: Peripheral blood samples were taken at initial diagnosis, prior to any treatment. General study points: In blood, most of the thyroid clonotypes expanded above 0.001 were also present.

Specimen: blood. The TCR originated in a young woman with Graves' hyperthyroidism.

The CDR3: CASSQDYRGTSGSRSYNEQFF. Written as DNA, the CDR3 is TGTGCCAGCAGCCAAGATTATCGTGGGACTAGCGGGAGTAGGTCCTACAATGAGCAGTTCTTC. The V and J genes are TRBV3-1 and TRBJ2-1; 14 bases align to TRBD2. This CDR3 has 21 residues. V dropped 0 bases and J dropped 1; count of bases not matched to a gene: 11. Germline lookup yields CDR1 LGHDT and CDR2 YNNKEL (reference sequence).